This T cell receptor beta chain is from a study of identical twins. TCRdb used MiXCR to reprocess the 5' RACE reads, holding one entry per CDR3 protein. The data show 350,000 to 450,000 distinct CDR3 sequences, about 18% seen once. V was cut by 2 bases and J by 8 bases, with 19 bases left in between. Germline CDR1 reads SEHNR; CDR2 reads FQNEAQ (reference sequence). CDR3 length: 16 amino acids. Overall study findings and caveats: The more abundant beta clonotypes in cord blood had fewer insertions, and memory repertoires did not show this.

This clonotype was seen repeatedly, ten times or more. Its specificity is unknown. The chain carries TRBV7-9 and TRBJ2-1, with D perhaps TRBD2 (7 bases). This sequence was found in a man aged 45 to 65 in good health. The specimen was naive T cells sorted from blood. The CDR3 sequence: CASSLLSGGQMDEQFF. The CDR3 bases are TGTGCCAGCAGCTTATTGTCGGGAGGACAGATGGATGAGCAGTTCTTC.